Listed below are T cell receptor beta chains from one sample, sequenced in a study of beta chain features in type 1 diabetes. Profiled with immunoSEQ multiplex PCR; TCRdb holds only in-frame clones, not every one. This sample carries 600,000 to 750,000 clones, around an eighth of them seen once, and the ten largest clones take around 0.12%. Source material: naive CD4+ T cells from blood. Every receptor here comes from a man younger than 45 with type 1 diabetes. Both conserved end residues are part of each CDR3. D genes are given only for firm matches. Rows give clone size only sometimes, using once, few, many, or a class for an expanded clone.

V gene	J gene	clone size	D gene	CDR3 protein	CDR3 DNA
TRBV6-6	TRBJ1-4	-	-	CASSYDRLTNEKLFF	TGTGCCAGCAGTTACGATCGGTTAACTAATGAAAAACTGTTTTTT
TRBV4-3	TRBJ2-3	-	TRBD2	CASSHSGVLTDTQYF	TGCGCCAGCAGCCATAGCGGGGTTCTTACAGATACGCAGTATTTT
TRBV7-2	TRBJ2-3	-	TRBD1	CASSIQQGAADTQYF	TGTGCCAGCAGCATACAGCAGGGGGCTGCAGATACGCAGTATTTT
TRBV4-3	TRBJ1-2	few	-	CASSQEVDGAGYTF	TGCGCCAGCAGCCAAGAAGTGGATGGTGCGGGCTACACCTTC
TRBV6-5	TRBJ1-1	-	TRBD1	CASSYNGQGDTEAFF	TGTGCCAGCAGTTATAATGGACAGGGGGACACTGAAGCTTTCTTT
TRBV2	TRBJ1-2	few	-	CASTFGPGGYTF	TGTGCCAGCACCTTTGGACCAGGAGGCTACACCTTC
TRBV30	TRBJ2-1	few	TRBD2	CAWSVGSSGGYNEQFF	TGTGCCTGGAGTGTAGGGAGTAGCGGGGGCTACAATGAGCAGTTCTTC
TRBV9	TRBJ2-7	-	TRBD1	CASSHEGQGSYEQYF	TGTGCCAGCAGCCACGAGGGACAGGGCTCCTACGAGCAGTACTTC
TRBV19	TRBJ2-7	-	-	CASSLRDPGEQYF	TGTGCCAGTAGTCTCCGGGACCCCGGCGAGCAGTACTTC
TRBV7-2	TRBJ2-5	-	-	CASSFTSSETQYF	TGTGCCAGCAGCTTTACGTCCTCGGAGACCCAGTACTTC
TRBV4-2	TRBJ1-1	-	-	CASSQDRYTEAFF	TGTGCCAGCAGCCAAGATCGCTACACTGAAGCTTTCTTT
TRBV29-1	TRBJ2-7	-	TRBD1	CSTGQGPEQYF	TGCAGCACGGGACAGGGCCCCGAGCAGTACTTC
TRBV11-1	TRBJ2-7	-	-	CASSPSRAISYEQYF	TGTGCCAGCAGCCCTAGTCGTGCAATCTCCTACGAGCAGTACTTC
TRBV4-1	TRBJ2-2	few	-	CASSQLSAGELFF	TGCGCCAGCAGCCAATTGTCAGCCGGGGAGCTGTTTTTT
TRBV6-1	TRBJ2-1	once	-	CASSEVGGISYNEQFF	TGTGCCAGCAGTGAAGTCGGGGGCATATCCTACAATGAGCAGTTCTTC
TRBV14	TRBJ2-1	few	-	CASSQVWRGNEQFF	TGTGCCAGCAGCCAAGTCTGGCGGGGCAATGAGCAGTTCTTC
TRBV5-4	TRBJ2-1	few	-	CASSPTDNEQFF	TGTGCCAGCAGCCCGACGGACAATGAGCAGTTCTTC
TRBV5-4	TRBJ2-7	-	TRBD1	CASSLTGTANIDEQYF	TGTGCCAGCAGCCTCACCGGGACAGCCAACATCGACGAGCAGTACTTC
TRBV18	TRBJ1-2	few	-	CASSPTGGADYGYTF	TGTGCCAGCTCCCCAACCGGGGGCGCGGACTATGGCTACACCTTC
TRBV2	TRBJ2-2	many	-	CASSFSSVFNTGELFF	TGTGCCAGCAGTTTCAGTTCCGTCTTTAACACCGGGGAGCTGTTTTTT
TRBV7-2	TRBJ2-1	few	-	CASSLNPNYNEQFF	TGTGCCAGCAGCTTAAATCCTAACTACAATGAGCAGTTCTTC
TRBV27	TRBJ2-7	-	TRBD1	CASSFQTGLYEQYF	TGTGCCAGCAGTTTCCAGACAGGGCTTTACGAGCAGTACTTC
TRBV18	TRBJ2-3	-	-	CASSRTEADTQYF	TGTGCCAGCTCACGGACAGAAGCAGATACGCAGTATTTT